This T cell receptor beta chain was obtained from a study of T cells expressing NK-cell markers. Across the study: Investigators obtained TCR beta repertoires from sorted CD3+CD56+NKG2C+, CD3+CD56+NKG2C- and CD3+CD56-NKG2C+ T cells. HCMV seropositivity characterized seven of the eight sequenced donors, and seronegativity one.

The CDR3 spans 18 residues. CDR1 is LGHNT and CDR2 is FRNRAP in the germline V gene. As the method of synthesis, 5'RACE template switching with UMIs yielded TCR beta cDNA. Reprocessing the 5' RACE reads, TCRdb reports a single entry for every CDR3 protein and omits DNA. The listing records 350,000 to 450,000 distinct CDR3 sequences. This receptor was taken from a man aged 18 to 69 in good health. Sequenced: blood T cells: a sorted CD56 or NKG2C T cell subset, CD4+ or CD8+ T cells, or bulk PBMC T cells (not recorded which). The chain couples TRBV12-5 to TRBJ1-6; TCRdb calls TRBD1, which cannot be checked without DNA. The CDR3 is CASGLVAQPSSYNSPLHF.